The rows below give T cell receptor beta chains drawn from one sample of a study of blood T cells in healthy people across ages. From the 5' RACE reads, TCRdb called clonotypes with MiXCR, one entry per CDR3 protein. The table shows around 1,100,000 distinct CDR3 sequences, with approximately 38% occurring only once. The source material was blood. Source of these receptors: a man between 18 and 35 years old in good health. The CDR3 runs from the conserved cysteine through the conserved F or W. D genes are given only for firm matches. Clone size is given for some rows only: seen once, a few or many times, or a class if the clone is expanded.

D	V	size	CDR3
TRBD1	TRBV12-3/TRBV12-4	few	CASTARQGAYNEQFF
NA	TRBV3-1	NA	CASSQENPVGVPYNEQFF
NA	TRBV7-2	NA	CASSFAGPKNIQYF
NA	TRBV18	NA	CASSPSGGIDNSPLHF
NA	TRBV4-3	NA	CASSQDLRPQIEKLFF
NA	TRBV6-5	once	CASSYSNTARNEKLFF
NA	TRBV28	NA	CASSSGTDRGDTQYF
NA	TRBV6-4	NA	CASSVGDYSTDTQYF
NA	TRBV27	NA	CASRYATGPNTEAFF
NA	TRBV20-1	NA	CSVRVSGRETQYF
NA	TRBV6-6	NA	CASSDGGNTIYF
NA	TRBV15	few	CATSSEHTDTQYF
TRBD2	TRBV20-1	NA	CSAAYSGGGIYNEQFF
NA	TRBV7-8	NA	CASSLVRRGRYGYTF
NA	TRBV7-9	many	CASSLRREYSPLHF